These 32 T cell receptor beta chains originate from one sample sequenced in a study of T cells expressing NK-cell markers. TCRdb reprocessed the 5' RACE reads; each CDR3 protein has one entry and no DNA is given. The repertoire table contains 440,000 or so distinct CDR3 sequences. The sample taken for sequencing was blood T cells: a sorted CD56 or NKG2C T cell subset, CD4+ or CD8+ T cells, or bulk PBMC T cells (not recorded which). Receptors were obtained from a woman aged 18 to 75 in good health.

The chain joins TRBV18 to TRBJ2-5. CDR1 and CDR2 (germline): KGHSH, LQKENI. The length of the CDR3 is 13 residues. The CDR3 region is CASSPRQKETQYF.

The chain joins TRBV5-1 to TRBJ1-5; TCRdb names TRBD1, which stays unverified in the absence of DNA. The CDR3 covers 15 residues. Germline loops: CDR1 SGHRS, CDR2 YFSETQ. This chain's CDR3 is CASILREYSNQPQHF.

The chain employs TRBV20-1 and TRBJ1-1. Germline CDR1 is DFQATT and CDR2 is SNEGSKA (reference sequence). CDR3 size: 14 residues. CDR3 residues: CSAPRTEMNTEAFF.

The J gene is TRBJ2-1, the V gene TRBV5-1; with no DNA, the TCRdb D assignment of TRBD2 cannot be verified. The CDR3 is made up of 15 amino acids. Germline V gene lookup returns CDR1 SGHRS and CDR2 YFSETQ. CDR3 region: CASSAGLQTYNEQFF.

This sequence joins TRBV6-5 and TRBJ2-1; TCRdb proposes TRBD2, but this gene call is untestable without DNA. Germline loops: CDR1 MNHEY, CDR2 SVGAGI. The CDR3 extends over 15 amino acids. The CDR3 region is CASSSQGLMYNEQFF.

The genes are TRBV4-3 and TRBJ1-2. Germline CDR1 is LGHNA and CDR2 is YSLEER. This CDR3 is 15 amino acids long. The chain's CDR3 is CASSQDVGGYYGYTF.

The genes are TRBV6-2 or TRBV6-3 and TRBJ1-2. The CDR3 runs to 13 residues. Germline loops: CDR1 MNHEY, CDR2 SVGEGT. The CDR3 loop is CASSYGRNYGYTF.

V usage is TRBV20-1 and J usage is TRBJ1-1. The CDR3 runs to 12 residues. Germline V CDR1 and CDR2: DFQATT, SNEGSKA (reference sequence). The CDR3 loop reads CSASRLDTEAFF.

V is TRBV20-1 and J is TRBJ2-1; TCRdb's D gene call, TRBD2, goes unchecked for lack of DNA. In germline, CDR1 is DFQATT, CDR2 SNEGSKA (reference sequence). The CDR3 has 17 amino acids. The CDR3 loop is CSASHVRPREGRGEQFF.

The chain links TRBV19 to TRBJ2-4; checking the TCRdb D call of TRBD1 is not possible without DNA. In germline, CDR1 is LNHDA, CDR2 SQIVND (reference sequence). The CDR3 length is 13 residues. CDR3 protein: CASTPGGQNIQYF.

V gene TRBV5-1 combines with J gene TRBJ2-5; TCRdb picks TRBD2, but there is no DNA to check that call. The length of the CDR3 is 16 residues. CDR1 and CDR2 (germline): SGHRS, YFSETQ. The CDR3 region is CASSLVTSGGQETQYF.

The genes are TRBV20-1 and TRBJ2-3; the D gene TCRdb calls, TRBD2, cannot be checked with no DNA. The CDR3 is made up of 15 amino acids. CDR1 is DFQATT and CDR2 is SNEGSKA in the germline V gene (reference sequence). The CDR3 is CSAAGLAGSTDTQYF.

V and J are TRBV15 and TRBJ1-2; TCRdb's D call of TRBD1 is untestable without DNA. Germline CDR1 LNHNV, CDR2 YYDKDF (reference sequence). This CDR3 is 14 amino acids long. CDR3 region: CATSKKQGSNGYTF.

J is TRBJ2-4 and V is TRBV30. The CDR3 is made up of 11 amino acids. The germline CDR1 and CDR2 sequences are GTSNPN and SVGIG (reference sequence). The CDR3 sequence: CAWSVENIQYF.

The chain joins TRBV6-5 to TRBJ1-2; as DNA is missing, the TRBD1 call by TCRdb cannot be tested. The germline V gene has CDR1 MNHEY and CDR2 SVGAGI. CDR3 length equals 14 residues. The CDR3: CASSSPFQGFGYTF.

The chain uses TRBV11-3 and TRBJ2-1; absent DNA, TCRdb's TRBD2 call cannot be checked. Germline assignment: CDR1 SGHNT and CDR2 YENEEA. CDR3 length: 17 residues. Here the CDR3 reads CASSLGTSGPSRNEQFF.

The chain combines TRBV6-1 with TRBJ1-1; there is no DNA to check the TCRdb D call of TRBD1. In germline, CDR1 is MNHNS, CDR2 SASEGT. The CDR3 runs 15 residues. CDR3 sequence reads: CASRTAGTVNTEAFF.

The genes are TRBV5-5 and TRBJ1-2; TCRdb's D gene call, TRBD1, goes unchecked for lack of DNA. The CDR3 has 15 residues. Germline lookup yields CDR1 SGHKS and CDR2 YYEKEE (reference sequence). CDR3 sequence reads: CASSLLRTGGYGYTF. The variable domain in full, completed from reference TRBV5-5 and TRBJ1-2, reads DAGVTQSPTHLIKTRGQQVTLRCSPISGHKSVSWYQQVLGQGPQFIFQYYEKEERGRGNFPDRFSARQFPNYSSELNVNALLLGDSALYLCASSLLRTGGYGYTFGSGTRLTVV.

The chain employs TRBV7-9 and TRBJ2-7. There are 13 residues in the CDR3. CDR1 and CDR2 (germline): SEHNR, FQNEAQ (reference sequence). This chain's CDR3 is CASSLGNSYEQYF.

The chain carries TRBV14 and TRBJ2-7; TCRdb picks TRBD2, but there is no DNA to check that call. Germline V gene data show CDR1 as SGHDN and CDR2 as FVKESK. The CDR3 totals 15 residues. The CDR3 sequence is CASSQVPGLGYEQYF.

The rearrangement joins TRBV6-2 or TRBV6-3 to TRBJ2-3; there is no DNA to check the TCRdb D call of TRBD1. CDR3 length: 14 amino acids. Germline values: CDR1 MNHEY, CDR2 SVGEGT. CDR3 residues: CASEDRSLTDTQYF.

CDR3: CASSYSSGRPGTGELFF. The chain joins TRBV6-5 to TRBJ2-2; TCRdb returns TRBD2, unconfirmable since there is no DNA. Germline CDR1 reads MNHEY; CDR2 reads SVGAGI. This CDR3 spans 17 amino acids.

V gene TRBV3-1 combines with J gene TRBJ2-7. Germline values: CDR1 LGHDT, CDR2 YNNKEL (reference sequence). This CDR3 is 14 amino acids long. This CDR3 is CASSQVVKPYEQYF.

This chain's CDR3 is CASSLRPGWHSPLHF. This chain connects TRBV12-3 or TRBV12-4 to TRBJ1-6; TCRdb's D call, TRBD1, is unchecked because there is no DNA. This CDR3 region has 15 residues.

The J gene is TRBJ1-6, the V gene TRBV5-1; TCRdb indicates TRBD1, and absent DNA this call remains unverified. This CDR3 contains 16 residues. The germline V gene has CDR1 SGHRS and CDR2 YFSETQ. CDR3 region: CASSSTVKRVNSPLHF.

The chain has TRBV9 and TRBJ2-3; lacking DNA, the TRBD2 call made by TCRdb goes unchecked. This CDR3 has 17 amino acids. The germline V gene has CDR1 SGDLS and CDR2 YYNGEE. CDR3 residues: CASSVSTSGGALDTQYF.

The J gene is TRBJ1-6, the V gene TRBV29-1. Germline CDR1 and CDR2: SQVTM and ANQGSEA. CDR3 length: 14 residues. The CDR3 reads CSVRISGVNSPLHF.

The V call is TRBV6-5, the J call TRBJ2-1; TCRdb returns TRBD1, unconfirmable since there is no DNA. CDR1 and CDR2 from the germline V gene are MNHEY and SVGAGI. The CDR3 totals 17 residues. This CDR3 is CASSYSMGLGLYNEQFF.

The chain employs TRBV6-1 and TRBJ2-2; TCRdb outputs TRBD1, but without DNA this stays unchecked. Germline CDR1 is MNHNS and CDR2 is SASEGT. The CDR3 extends over 16 amino acids. The CDR3 is CATGTGGKPNTGELFF.

The CDR3 region is CASSFRYEQYF. The chain is built from TRBV28 and TRBJ2-7. In germline, CDR1 is MDHEN, CDR2 SYDVKM. The CDR3 runs 11 residues.

The V gene is TRBV28, the J gene TRBJ2-5; TCRdb gives TRBD1 as the D gene, but with no DNA this cannot be confirmed. The germline CDR1 and CDR2 sequences are MDHEN and SYDVKM. The CDR3 runs 15 residues. CDR3 sequence reads: CASSARGAGPETQYF.

The chain is built from TRBV27 and TRBJ2-1; TCRdb's D gene call, TRBD1, goes unchecked for lack of DNA. The CDR3 sequence is 16 residues long. Germline loops: CDR1 MNHEY, CDR2 SMNVEV (reference sequence). The CDR3 protein is CASSLSLGQGADEQFF.